The clone carrying this T cell receptor (beta chain) has a handful of counts. Its antigen remains unidentified. This record comes from a study of beta chain features in type 1 diabetes. General study points: VDJ junctions from patients with type 1 diabetes contained fewer insertions and more deletions. Researchers cautioned that cDNA sequencing could over-represent cells with high TCR expression. Patients with Type 1 diabetes showed moderately but significantly shorter TCRB CDR3s in all four CD4+ subsets.

CDR1 is SEHNR and CDR2 is FQNEAQ in the germline V gene (reference sequence). V was shortened by 4 bases and J by 8 bases, with 14 bases between the two germline ends. This CDR3 comprises 13 residues. What was sequenced were expressed TCRB transcripts, since all of the isolated RNA had been reverse transcribed. The protocol was immunoSEQ multiplex PCR, while the TCRdb copy is restricted to in-frame clones and leaves out a portion. The table has about 340,000 clones, 9.3% seen once; the top ten hold over 0.95%. V is TRBV7-9 and J is TRBJ1-2, with unresolved D. Sample: central memory CD4+ T cells from blood. This TCR came from a man aged 25 to 40 with type 1 diabetes. CDR3 nucleotide sequence: TGTGCCAGCAGCTCCGTGGCGACGGAGGGCTACACCTTC. Translating it yields CASSSVATEGYTF.